This TCR beta chain stems from a study of radiation and T cells in renal cell carcinoma (dated by TCRdb to between 2020 and 2021). Context from the whole study: Samples were obtained from a clinical trial, in which 15 Gy stereotactic body radiation therapy was delivered to primary renal cell carcinomas and nephrectomy was performed 4 weeks later. In total, 50 to 55 samples, comprising approximately 25 tumors and around 27 peripheral blood samples, were subjected to TCR beta sequencing. A total of 4 million to 5 million unique CDR3 nucleotide sequences, encoding roughly 2.7 million unique CDR3 amino acid sequences, were found across all 55 or so samples.

The sample's time point label, decoded: blood 2 weeks post-SBRT. The sample's treatment or condition label is to be understood as: 15 Gy SBRT to primary tumor, nephrectomy 4 weeks later. To follow tumor-enriched clonotypes, serial peripheral blood was collected from radiation-treated patients at baseline and at 2 weeks and 4 weeks after SBRT. Renal cell carcinoma with clear cell pathology was present in all patients. The QIAamp DNA Blood Mini Kit (Qiagen) was used to prepare genomic DNA for TCR sequencing. Samples were included in the analyses only if all quality control checks were passed. Results the study describes overall, beyond this receptor: No pretreatment tumor biopsies were available, so the baseline intratumoral presence of clonotypes could not be determined. An increase in top tumor clonotypes in blood was observed from baseline to 2 weeks post-radiation, followed by contraction by 4 weeks, which was taken to suggest transient expansion of tumor-resident clones. Effects of radiation dose or scheduling on the TCR repertoire could not be addressed with the single-armed trial design. Dynamics of the blood repertoire were not tracked past 4 weeks after treatment.

Concerning this clone: This receptor's antigen is unknown. Base qualities were left out, and no much larger clone turns up one base away.

TCR beta libraries were generated from genomic DNA with the immunoSEQ kit, following the manufacturer's recommendations. Library preparation used a first multiplex PCR with proprietary primers, then a second PCR adding unique barcodes, with bead cleanups after each round. Each sample batch included a kit-provided positive control reaction and a negative control reaction. The final libraries underwent checking on an Agilent 4200 TapeStation D1000 ScreenTape, volumetric pooling, and quantification by qPCR. An Illumina NextSeq500 fitted with a MidOutput 150-cycle cartridge performed the sequencing, running 156 Read1 cycles and 15 Index1 cycles with the kit's custom primers. The pooled library was loaded at 0.75 to 1 pM, and roughly 20% PhiX control was spiked in. On the study's bioinformatics: The vendor-processed data were analyzed in R, and a clonotype was defined as all T cells that share the same CDR3 nucleotide sequence. In the clone abundance analyses, frequencies in each sample were normalized to that sample's 10,000 most abundant clones. Public T cell clones, averaging fewer than five per sample, were removed before analysis. An abundance difference of at least 32-fold between compartments was the criterion for calling clonotypes tumor-enriched or baseline blood-enriched. Clonotypes expanded or contracted between blood time points were identified with a beta-binomial differential abundance model. Tumor-blood repertoire similarity was measured with the Baroni-Urbani and Buser coefficient, and group comparisons used two-tailed Wilcoxon tests in R. Sourced from immuneACCESS, this table was stored by TCRdb with only in-frame sequences that have V and J called. A share of the clones is absent; for the studies checked, an unresolved V gene accounts for under half, and the remainder has no known explanation. The DNA was the basis for D and trimming; V, J and clone size are from that table. The sample table lists around 120,000 clones, about 81% of them with a count of one. The top ten constitute approximately 2% of the sample.

According to the germline V gene, CDR1 reads SGHRS and CDR2 reads YFSETQ. There are 14 amino acids in the CDR3, from cysteine to phenylalanine inclusive. Only the CDR3 portion is preserved as DNA: 42 bases, with reading frame beginning at the first base. Trimming takes 1 base off V and 3 bases off J; junction bases not matched to a gene: 4. The TCR was taken from a woman aged 55-70 years with renal cell carcinoma. This sequence uses TRBV5-1 and TRBJ2-7, with TRBD2 identical over 7 junction bases. This specimen consisted of blood, obtained from a patient whose treatment included radiotherapy and nephrectomy. The CDR3 region reads CASSLTSANYEQYF. The nucleotides are TGCGCCAGCAGCTTGACTAGCGCGAACTACGAGCAGTACTTC. Extended through the reference TRBV5-1 and TRBJ2-7 proteins, this CDR3 yields the full variable domain: KAGVTQTPRYLIKTRGQQVTLSCSPISGHRSVSWYQQTPGQGLQFLFEYFSETQRNKGNFPGRFSGRQFSNSRSEMNVSTLELGDSALYLCASSLTSANYEQYFGPGTRLTVT.